The following is a T cell receptor (beta chain) sequence with its context. The record originates from a study of blood T cell repertoires in COVID-19. Method: immunoSEQ multiplex PCR; TCRdb's copy keeps in-frame clones and lacks some. The profile shows approximately 300,000 clones, about 85% of them singletons. V shed 7 bases, J shed 7 bases, and the junction held 8 bases outside the gene matches. The CDR3 extends over 14 amino acids. From germline, CDR1 is LNHDA and CDR2 SQIVND (reference sequence). The chain is built from TRBV19 and TRBJ2-2; 8 bases fit TRBD1. The receptor comes from a woman aged 25 to 39 who had recovered from COVID-19. The sequenced sample was PBMCs or T cells enriched from blood (not recorded which). CDR3 DNA: TGTGCCAGTACCCAAGACAGGGGAAACGGGGAGCTGTTTTTT. It translates to CASTQDRGNGELFF.